The rows below give T cell receptor beta chains drawn from one sample of a study of graft-versus-host responses after intestinal transplantation. Their cognate antigens are unknown. TCRdb's copy holds only in-frame clones and misses some; the assay was immunoSEQ multiplex PCR. Among about 90,000 clones listed, around nine tenths were seen once. The sequencing here drew on unstimulated CD8+ T cells sorted from spleen or lymph node cells, taken before intestinal transplant. The source of these receptors is a human donor who received an intestinal transplant. The CDR3 runs from the conserved cysteine through the conserved F or W. Each record gives: V gene, J gene, clone size, D gene, CDR3 protein, CDR3 DNA. The D gene is left open where the match is weak. Where a row states a size, it is once, few, many or the class of an expanded clone; other rows omit it.

>TRBV30|TRBJ2-7|.|.
CAWSPGVSYEQYF
TGTGCCTGGAGTCCGGGGGTGAGCTACGAGCAGTACTTC
>TRBV7-9|TRBJ1-1|.|.
CASGHEASEAFF
TGTGCCAGCGGCCACGAGGCAAGTGAAGCTTTCTTT
>TRBV25-1|TRBJ1-2|once|TRBD1
CASSEPTGVGYTF
TGTGCCAGCAGTGAACCGACAGGGGTCGGCTACACCTTC
>TRBV5-6|TRBJ2-7|.|.
CASSLDLSEAYEQYF
TGTGCCAGCAGCTTGGATCTGTCCGAGGCTTACGAGCAGTACTTC
>TRBV27|TRBJ1-5|once|.
CASSSEGVDQPQHF
TGTGCCAGCAGTTCCGAGGGTGTAGATCAGCCCCAGCATTTT
>TRBV6-1|TRBJ2-1|once|TRBD2
CASSVRLAGAREQFF
TGTGCCAGCAGTGTCCGGCTAGCGGGAGCAAGGGAGCAGTTCTTC
>TRBV7-8|TRBJ1-1|.|.
CASSFSSPRWVTEAFF
TGTGCCAGCAGCTTCAGCAGCCCGAGGTGGGTCACTGAAGCTTTCTTT
>TRBV9|TRBJ2-2|.|.
CASSVALYTGELFF
TGTGCCAGCAGCGTAGCACTGTACACCGGGGAGCTGTTTTTT
>TRBV30|TRBJ1-2|.|.
CAWSPLNYGYTF
TGTGCCTGGAGCCCCCTCAACTATGGCTACACCTTC
>TRBV5-1|TRBJ2-7|.|TRBD1
CASSWTGNYEQYF
TGCGCCAGCAGCTGGACAGGGAACTACGAGCAGTACTTC
>TRBV7-9|TRBJ2-3|.|TRBD1
CASSTNIPGQGALDTQYF
TGTGCCAGCAGCACAAACATCCCGGGACAGGGGGCGTTAGATACGCAGTATTTT
>TRBV5-4|TRBJ2-7|.|TRBD2
CASSRSLAGGSEQYF
TGTGCCAGCAGCCGGTCGCTAGCGGGAGGAAGCGAGCAGTACTTC
>TRBV4-1|TRBJ2-7|.|.
CASSHAAADEQYF
TGCGCCAGCAGCCATGCGGCCGCGGACGAGCAGTACTTC
>TRBV28|TRBJ2-3|.|.
CASTLGADTQYF
TGTGCCAGCACCCTCGGGGCAGATACGCAGTATTTT
>TRBV12-5|TRBJ2-5|.|.
CASGADGGWETQYF
TGTGCTAGTGGGGCCGACGGGGGATGGGAGACCCAGTACTTC
>TRBV19|TRBJ2-1|.|.
CASSTGEANEQFF
TGTGCCAGTAGTACCGGCGAGGCGAATGAGCAGTTCTTC
>TRBV4-1|TRBJ2-7|.|.
CASSQYWVQGQSEQYF
TGCGCCAGCAGCCAGTACTGGGTGCAGGGCCAATCCGAGCAGTACTTC
>TRBV4-1|TRBJ2-1|.|TRBD1
CASSQNRDSYYNEQFF
TGCGCCAGCAGCCAAAACCGGGACAGCTACTACAATGAGCAGTTCTTC
>TRBV4-1|TRBJ2-7|once|.
CASSQAHSPSYEQYF
TGCGCCAGCAGCCAAGCACACAGTCCCTCCTACGAGCAGTACTTC
>TRBV19|TRBJ2-7|.|TRBD1
CASSVRQGSYEQYF
TGTGCCAGTAGTGTCCGACAGGGCTCCTACGAGCAGTACTTC
>TRBV30|TRBJ2-7|once|.
CAWSVGGQKTPFYEQYF
TGTGCCTGGAGTGTAGGGGGACAAAAAACCCCCTTCTACGAGCAGTACTTC
>TRBV7-6|TRBJ2-1|.|TRBD2
CASSLVGTSPQFF
TGTGCCAGCAGCTTAGTGGGGACTAGCCCCCAGTTCTTC
>TRBV10-3|TRBJ2-7|.|TRBD2
CAIRGLAEYEQYF
TGTGCCATCAGAGGACTAGCGGAATACGAGCAGTACTTC
>TRBV27|TRBJ1-3|.|.
CASSRDFSGNTIYF
TGTGCCAGCAGTAGGGACTTCTCTGGAAACACCATATATTTT
>TRBV27|TRBJ2-7|.|TRBD1
CASSPTGEHEQYF
TGTGCCAGCAGTCCGACAGGGGAGCACGAGCAGTACTTC
>TRBV15|TRBJ1-2|.|TRBD1
CATSSKGTGGGSRAGYTF
TGTGCCACCAGCAGTAAAGGGACAGGGGGCGGGTCGCGAGCTGGCTACACCTTC
>TRBV6-6|TRBJ1-1|.|.
CASSYSGGRTEAFF
TGTGCCAGCAGTTACTCGGGGGGTCGGACTGAAGCTTTCTTT
>TRBV15|TRBJ2-1|.|TRBD2
CATSRALAGVSDEQFF
TGTGCCACCAGCAGAGCCCTAGCGGGAGTTAGCGATGAGCAGTTCTTC
>TRBV6-1|TRBJ2-7|.|.
CASNLRGYEQYF
TGTGCCAGCAACCTAAGGGGCTACGAGCAGTACTTC
>TRBV4-1|TRBJ2-2|.|.
CASNPGAGRIGELFF
TGCGCCAGCAACCCCGGGGCGGGGAGGATCGGGGAGCTGTTTTTT
>TRBV19|TRBJ2-7|once|.
CASSMGRAYEQYF
TGTGCCAGTAGTATGGGCAGAGCCTACGAGCAGTACTTC
>TRBV19|TRBJ2-7|.|TRBD1
CASSIGYRGAYEQYF
TGTGCCAGTAGTATAGGTTACAGGGGGGCCTACGAGCAGTACTTC
>TRBV28|TRBJ2-7|.|.
CASSLRGTFYEQYF
TGTGCCAGCAGTTTAAGAGGGACTTTCTACGAGCAGTACTTC
>TRBV7-9|TRBJ2-3|.|.
CASSLGTLNTDTQYF
TGTGCCAGCAGCCTCGGGACTCTCAACACAGATACGCAGTATTTT
>TRBV4-1|TRBJ2-7|.|TRBD2
CASSPRSSGSPYEQYF
TGCGCCAGCAGCCCGAGGTCTAGCGGGAGTCCCTACGAGCAGTACTTC
>TRBV4-3|TRBJ1-1|.|.
CASSQEGVMNTEAFF
TGCGCCAGCAGCCAAGAAGGGGTCATGAACACTGAAGCTTTCTTT
>TRBV9|TRBJ2-1|.|TRBD1
CASSPYRGYNEQFF
TGTGCCAGCAGCCCATACAGGGGTTACAATGAGCAGTTCTTC
>TRBV25-1|TRBJ2-1|.|.
CASSDTGYNEQFF
TGTGCCAGCAGTGATACAGGGTACAATGAGCAGTTCTTC
>TRBV7-8|TRBJ1-3|.|.
CASSPAVLDSGNTIYF
TGTGCCAGCAGCCCGGCGGTACTTGACTCTGGAAACACCATATATTTT
>TRBV5-1|TRBJ1-1|once|TRBD1
CASSLRGQAGTEAFF
TGCGCCAGCAGCTTGAGGGGACAGGCCGGCACTGAAGCTTTCTTT
>TRBV27|TRBJ2-1|.|.
CASSLGQGNEQFF
TGTGCCAGCAGTTTAGGGCAAGGCAATGAGCAGTTCTTC
>TRBV7-8|TRBJ2-3|.|.
CASSNRVGTDTQYF
TGTGCCAGCAGTAACAGGGTAGGGACAGATACGCAGTATTTT
>TRBV7-9|TRBJ2-7|once|TRBD1
CASSPNPTGVPYEQYF
TGTGCCAGCAGCCCTAATCCGACAGGGGTCCCTTACGAGCAGTACTTC
>TRBV4-1|TRBJ2-7|.|.
CASSQVARDDEQYF
TGCGCCAGCAGCCAAGTGGCCCGGGATGACGAGCAGTACTTC
>TRBV27|TRBJ2-7|.|.
CASSFQGLAEQYF
TGTGCCAGCAGTTTTCAGGGGCTCGCCGAGCAGTACTTC
>TRBV4-2|TRBJ2-2|.|.
CASSQATGELFF
TGTGCCAGCAGCCAGGCCACCGGGGAGCTGTTTTTT
>TRBV25-1|TRBJ1-2|.|TRBD1
CASDPGQNYGYTF
TGTGCCAGCGATCCGGGACAGAACTATGGCTACACCTTC
>TRBV5-1|TRBJ2-7|.|.
CASSLAAGEGYEQYF
TGCGCCAGCAGCTTGGCGGCGGGCGAAGGGTACGAGCAGTACTTC
>TRBV18|TRBJ2-1|.|.
CASSRAEQGFYNEQFF
TGTGCCAGCTCACGAGCTGAACAGGGCTTCTACAATGAGCAGTTCTTC
>TRBV6-8|TRBJ2-7|.|TRBD1
CATQGSRFSQGDSYEQYF
TGTGCCACCCAAGGTTCCAGGTTCTCTCAGGGGGACTCCTACGAGCAGTACTTC
>TRBV19|TRBJ1-4|.|.
CASSIRFWTNEKLFF
TGTGCCAGTAGTATCAGGTTCTGGACTAATGAAAAACTGTTTTTT
>TRBV7-9|TRBJ2-7|.|.
CASTGSYEQYF
TGTGCCAGCACCGGCTCCTACGAGCAGTACTTC
>TRBV28|TRBJ1-1|.|TRBD1
CASRPIRGSTEAFF
TGTGCCAGCAGACCGATCAGGGGGAGCACTGAAGCTTTCTTT
>TRBV7-6|TRBJ2-3|.|TRBD1
CASSPGTGGPDTQYF
TGTGCCAGCAGTCCCGGGACAGGGGGGCCAGATACGCAGTATTTT
>TRBV9|TRBJ1-1|.|TRBD1
CASSVLGQGAGLNTEAFF
TGTGCCAGCAGCGTACTAGGACAGGGGGCAGGACTGAACACTGAAGCTTTCTTT